Following are 20 T cell receptor beta chains from one sample sequenced in a study of shared clonotypes between healthy human individuals. Some clones are missing from TCRdb's copy, which holds only in-frame ones; the method was immunoSEQ multiplex PCR. The data hold fewer than 600,000 clones, with around 78% observed a single time. Sequencing input: PBMCs. These receptors were taken from a woman aged 35 to 49 in good health. Some clones in this sample may be carry-over from other donors' samples.

The rearrangement links TRBV19 to TRBJ1-5, with 8 nucleotides matching TRBD1. The germline V gene encodes CDR1 LNHDA and CDR2 SQIVND (reference sequence). The CDR3 has 15 amino acids. Trimming took 7 bases from V and 6 from J; bases not matched to a gene: 11. CDR3 sequence reads: CASNPDRVRGQPQHF. The CDR3 DNA sequence: TGTGCCAGTAACCCGGACAGGGTACGGGGTCAGCCCCAGCATTTT.

The chain has TRBV6-5 and TRBJ2-7; 8 bases line up with TRBD1. This CDR3 spans 14 amino acids. V shed 5 bases, J shed 2 bases, and the junction held 5 bases outside the gene matches. Germline assignment: CDR1 MNHEY and CDR2 SVGAGI. The CDR3: CASSRDRLTYEQYF. The DNA for the CDR3 is TGTGCCAGCAGTCGGGACAGGCTAACCTACGAGCAGTACTTC.

This chain joins TRBV7-9 and TRBJ1-1; D is ambiguous. Deletions cut 1 base from V and 4 bases from J, with 4 bases between. Looked up from germline, CDR1 is SEHNR and CDR2 is FQNEAQ (reference sequence). The CDR3 totals 12 residues. CDR3 residues: CASSLGATEAFF. CDR3 nucleotide sequence: TGTGCCAGCAGCTTAGGGGCCACTGAAGCTTTCTTT.

The chain links TRBV6-5 to TRBJ2-7, with a possible D match to TRBD2 (5 bases). This CDR3 has 13 residues. CDR1 is MNHEY and CDR2 is SVGAGI in the germline V gene. V was trimmed by 6 bases and J by 4 bases, leaving 13 bases between them. The CDR3 nucleotides read TGTGCCAGCAGGGCCGCCGGGAAATACGAGCAGTACTTC. This encodes CASRAAGKYEQYF.

In its sample, this clone was seen many times. The chain joins TRBV7-9 to TRBJ2-7; the match to TRBD1 covers 9 bases. The trim removed 5 bases at V and 3 bases at J, leaving 5 bases unmatched. This CDR3 has 14 amino acids. Germline CDR1 reads SEHNR; CDR2 reads FQNEAQ (reference sequence). The DNA of the CDR3 is TGTGCCAGCAGCCGGACAGGGGATTTCTACGAGCAGTACTTC. Protein sequence: CASSRTGDFYEQYF.

J is TRBJ2-1 and V is TRBV7-3; 9 nucleotides agree with TRBD1. Germline CDR1 reads SGHTA; CDR2 reads FQGTGA. The ends lost 2 bases at V and 2 bases at J; junction bases unmatched: 13. CDR3 length equals 19 residues. Here the CDR3 DNA reads TGTGCCAGCAGCTTAGGGGCAAGAGGACAGGGGAGTCCCTACAATGAGCAGTTCTTC. Protein sequence: CASSLGARGQGSPYNEQFF. Combining the CDR3 with reference TRBV7-3 and TRBJ2-1 gives the whole variable domain GAGVSQTPSNKVTEKGKYVELRCDPISGHTALYWYRQSLGQGPEFLIYFQGTGAADDSGLPNDRFFAVRPEGSVSTLKIQRTERGDSAVYLCASSLGARGQGSPYNEQFFGPGTRLTVL.

The J gene is TRBJ2-3, the V gene TRBV7-9; D unresolved. This CDR3 is 13 amino acids long. V lost 5 bases, J lost 4 bases, and 10 bases lay in between. Germline V gene data show CDR1 as SEHNR and CDR2 as FQNEAQ (reference sequence). In DNA, the CDR3 is TGTGCCAGCAGCCCTCACAGTGCAGATACGCAGTATTTT. Translation gives CASSPHSADTQYF. The full variable domain, rest sourced from reference TRBV7-9 and TRBJ2-3, is DTGVSQNPRHKITKRGQNVTFRCDPISEHNRLYWYRQTLGQGPEFLTYFQNEAQLEKSRLLSDRFSAERPKGSFSTLEIQRTEQGDSAMYLCASSPHSADTQYFGPGTRLTVL.

This clone occurred many times. The chain joins TRBV28 to TRBJ1-2, with D possibly being TRBD1 (6 bases). The CDR3 sequence is 13 residues long. Germline V lookup: CDR1 MDHEN, CDR2 SYDVKM. V was clipped by 7 bases and J by 3 bases, with 12 bases between them. The CDR3, as DNA: TGTGCCAGCAACGAGGGGGGTTACTATGGCTACACCTTC. Translating gives CASNEGGYYGYTF.

This clone showed up many times. This chain's CDR3 is CASTPGQGVWNEQFF. CDR3 DNA sequence: TGTGCCAGCACCCCAGGACAGGGGGTCTGGAATGAGCAGTTCTTC. The V and J genes are TRBV5-4 and TRBJ2-1, with 10 bases fitting TRBD1. The V gene end was trimmed by 6 bases and the J gene end by 7 bases; junction bases not matched to a gene: 10. The CDR3 has 15 residues. In germline, CDR1 is SGHNT, CDR2 YYREEE (reference sequence).

The chain employs TRBV7-7 and TRBJ2-7; TRBD1 aligns across 7 bases. Germline CDR1 and CDR2: SSHAT and FNYEAQ (reference sequence). Trimming removed 1 base from V and 3 bases from J; junction bases left unmatched: 15. CDR3 length equals 18 residues. In DNA, the CDR3 is TGTGCCAGCAGCTTAGACCAAGGGGGCGCTCATTCGTTCTACGAGCAGTACTTC. This sequence encodes CASSLDQGGAHSFYEQYF.

This clone appeared a single time. V and J are TRBV28 and TRBJ2-7; D unresolved. CDR1 and CDR2 from the germline V gene are MDHEN and SYDVKM. Trimming took off 4 bases at V and 0 bases at J, with 16 bases between the two ends. The CDR3 runs 16 residues. The CDR3 is CASSSPLIARSYEQYF. CDR3 bases: TGTGCCAGCAGTTCCCCTCTTATAGCCCGCTCCTACGAGCAGTACTTC.

V gene TRBV19 combines with J gene TRBJ1-4; TRBD1 is a possible D gene (6 bases). V lost 4 bases, J lost 2 bases, and 8 bases lay in between. The CDR3 has 14 amino acids. From germline, CDR1 is LNHDA and CDR2 SQIVND (reference sequence). The CDR3 spells CASSRGQTNEKLFF. CDR3 DNA sequence: TGTGCCAGTAGTAGAGGACAGACTAATGAAAAACTGTTTTTT.

In the case of this clone: The same CDR3 is also encoded by other DNA sequences in this sample. V is TRBV28 and J is TRBJ1-2; no reliable D call. The V end lost 2 bases, the J end lost 7 bases, and 8 bases lay between the germline ends. This CDR3 spans 12 amino acids. Germline V gives CDR1 MDHEN, CDR2 SYDVKM. As DNA, the CDR3 is TGTGCCAGCAGTTTAACGAGTGGTGGCTACACCTTC. Translation gives CASSLTSGGYTF.

The CDR3 loop reads CASSSRRGTGLDTQYF. CDR3 nucleotide sequence: TGTGCCAGCAGCTCCCGTCGGGGGACTGGGCTAGATACGCAGTATTTT. The chain employs TRBV5-6 and TRBJ2-3; D may be TRBD2 (6 bases). V was clipped by 3 bases and J by 5 bases, with 19 bases between them. Germline V gene sequence: CDR1 SGHDT, CDR2 YYEEEE. This CDR3 contains 16 residues.

About this clone: The likely explanation is a read error, given a far larger clone one base away. V is TRBV25-1 and J is TRBJ2-7, with 9 bases identical to TRBD1. Trimming cost V 8 bases and J 6 bases; bases outside gene matches: 5. The germline CDR1 and CDR2 sequences are MGHDK and SYGVNS. The CDR3 is 12 amino acids. As DNA, the CDR3 is TGTGCCAGCGGGACAGGGACCTGCGAGCAGTACTTC. Translated: CASGTGTCEQYF.

The chain recombines TRBV2 with TRBJ1-6, with unresolved D. CDR3 length: 13 residues. The germline V gene encodes CDR1 SNHLY and CDR2 FYNNEI. Trimming removed 6 bases at V and 3 bases at J, with 6 bases between. The CDR3 reads CASSTDYNSPLHF. As DNA, the CDR3 is TGTGCCAGCAGCACAGACTATAATTCACCCCTCCACTTT.

The sample holds a few counts of this clone. V gene TRBV18 combines with J gene TRBJ2-3, with D tentatively TRBD1 or TRBD2 (5 bases each). The ends were cut back, 2 bases at V and 2 bases at J, with 14 bases in the middle. The CDR3 sequence is 16 residues long. Germline CDR1 is KGHSH and CDR2 is LQKENI. The CDR3 nucleotides read TGTGCCAGCTCACCAGTCGCAGGGAGCCTCACAGATACGCAGTATTTT. Protein sequence: CASSPVAGSLTDTQYF.

Of note for this clone: A much larger clone differs from this one at a single base, so this may be a read error. The gene calls are TRBV6-1 and TRBJ1-4; no firm D call. Trimming left V 6 bases short and J 4 bases short, with 3 bases between. This CDR3 region has 11 residues. CDR1 is MNHNS and CDR2 is SASEGT in the germline V gene. The DNA for the CDR3 is TGTGCCAGCAGGTTTAATGAAAAACTGTTTTTT. Amino acid sequence: CASRFNEKLFF.

The chain combines TRBV29-1 with TRBJ1-2; TRBD1 matches at 7 bases. V shed 4 bases and J 3 bases; nucleotides not matched to a gene: 5. This CDR3 region has 13 residues. The V gene's germline CDR1 is SQVTM and CDR2 ANQGSEA. The CDR3 bases are TGCAGCGTTGCGAGACAGGGCGACTATGGCTACACCTTC. Translated: CSVARQGDYGYTF. Full variable domain (remainder filled in from reference TRBV29-1 and TRBJ1-2): SAVISQKPSRDICQRGTSLTIQCQVDSQVTMMFWYRQQPGQSLTLIATANQGSEATYESGFVIDKFPISRPNLTFSTLTVSNMSPEDSSIYLCSVARQGDYGYTFGSGTRLTVV.

A few counts support this clone. The chain joins TRBV11-2 to TRBJ2-6; possibly TRBD2 for D (6 bases). Between the trimmed V and J ends, which lost 3 bases and 5 bases, there was a span of 14 bases. Germline V gene lookup returns CDR1 SGHAT and CDR2 FQNNGV. The CDR3 totals 16 residues. CDR3 coding DNA: TGTGCCAGCAGCTTTGGCGGGGTGAGGCGGGCCAACGTCCTGACTTTC. Protein: CASSFGGVRRANVLTF. The whole variable domain, filled in from reference TRBV11-2 and TRBJ2-6, reads EAGVAQSPRYKIIEKRQSVAFWCNPISGHATLYWYQQILGQGPKLLIQFQNNGVVDDSQLPKDRFSAERLKGVDSTLKIQPAKLEDSAVYLCASSFGGVRRANVLTFGAGSRLTVL.